A single sample gave rise to the 27 T cell receptor beta chains below, sequenced in a study of technical replicates of blood from a few donors. Here immunoSEQ multiplex PCR was the method, and the copy in TCRdb shows in-frame clones only, minus some. Counted here are 75,000 to 100,000 clones, around 96% occurring once; the ten biggest clones make up about 0.25%. Sequenced material: T cells isolated from PBMCs. Every receptor here comes from a human donor in good health.

V is TRBV7-3 and J is TRBJ2-3; TRBD1 matches at 7 bases. This CDR3 has 15 amino acids. Per germline, CDR1 SGHTA and CDR2 FQGTGA. V gave up 3 bases and J gave up 6 bases; unmatched junction bases: 9. The CDR3 DNA follows: TGTGCCAGCAGCTTTTCCGGGACAGCATATGATACGCAGTATTTT. Translation gives CASSFSGTAYDTQYF.

The chain is built from TRBV7-9 and TRBJ1-4; perhaps TRBD1 as D (6 bases). V was cut by 8 bases and J by 6 bases, with 16 bases left in between. CDR1 SEHNR and CDR2 FQNEAQ come from the germline V gene (reference sequence). This CDR3 has 14 amino acids. In DNA form, the CDR3 reads TGTGCCAGCCGCCTAGGAGGGGGAGATGAAAAACTGTTTTTT. Translating gives CASRLGGGDEKLFF.

The CDR3 region is CASSLTGEVVGKNIQYF. CDR3 sequence (DNA): TGTGCCAGCAGCTTAACGGGAGAGGTTGTCGGCAAAAACATTCAGTACTTC. J is TRBJ2-4 and V is TRBV7-9; a weak D match, TRBD2 (6 bases). Germline values: CDR1 SEHNR, CDR2 FQNEAQ (reference sequence). V lost 2 bases and J 3 bases, leaving 17 bases between the germline ends. This CDR3 spans 17 amino acids. The full variable domain, completed using reference TRBV7-9 and TRBJ2-4, is DTGVSQNPRHKITKRGQNVTFRCDPISEHNRLYWYRQTLGQGPEFLTYFQNEAQLEKSRLLSDRFSAERPKGSFSTLEIQRTEQGDSAMYLCASSLTGEVVGKNIQYFGAGTRLSVL.

The chain joins TRBV5-3 to TRBJ1-4, with D unclear. TRBV5-3 is flagged as an ORF with uncertain function. V shed 4 bases and J shed 0 bases, with 37 bases lying between them. The CDR3 sequence is 24 residues long. The CDR3 sequence is CARSAHPPQGQDPKQVPTNEKLFF. CDR3 DNA sequence: TGTGCCAGAAGCGCCCACCCACCCCAAGGCCAAGACCCGAAGCAGGTACCAACTAATGAAAAACTGTTTTTT.

This clone was picked up one time. The J gene is TRBJ2-3, the V gene TRBV19; D perhaps matches TRBD2 (5 bases). V was cut by 1 base and J by 2 bases, with 7 bases left in between. CDR3 size: 14 residues. Germline assignment: CDR1 LNHDA and CDR2 SQIVND (reference sequence). The chain's CDR3 is CASSIGRITDTQYF. DNA of the CDR3: TGTGCCAGTAGTATAGGGAGGATCACAGATACGCAGTATTTT. Looking up the rest from reference TRBV19 and TRBJ2-3 gives the full variable domain: DGGITQSPKYLFRKEGQNVTLSCEQNLNHDAMYWYRQDPGQGLRLIYYSQIVNDFQKGDIAEGYSVSREKKESFPLTVTSAQKNPTAFYLCASSIGRITDTQYFGPGTRLTVL.

The V and J genes are TRBV6-5 and TRBJ2-3; 7 positions match TRBD2. Germline V lookup: CDR1 MNHEY, CDR2 SVGAGI. The CDR3 contains 15 residues. V lost 5 bases and J lost 2; bases outside the gene matches: 7. The CDR3 loop is CASSPLAAVTDTQYF. The CDR3 DNA reads TGTGCCAGCAGTCCGCTAGCGGCAGTCACAGATACGCAGTATTTT.

This clone has just one count. The V and J genes are TRBV10-3 and TRBJ1-2; possibly TRBD1 for D (5 bases). Germline CDR1 reads ENHRY; CDR2 reads SYGVKD. V was trimmed by 6 bases and J by 8 bases, leaving 16 bases between them. This CDR3 comprises 13 residues. CDR3 residues: CAISLAGGEGYTF. The DNA for the CDR3 is TGTGCCATCAGCCTGGCGGGGGGAGAGGGCTACACCTTC.

The rearrangement uses TRBV2 and TRBJ2-4, with D maybe TRBD1 (6 bases). V shed 6 bases and J shed 6 bases, with 30 bases lying between them. From germline, CDR1 is SNHLY and CDR2 FYNNEI. The CDR3 is made up of 19 amino acids. CDR3 nucleotide sequence: TGTGCCAGCAGGACCACAGGGATGGGATCCCTCCTGGTAGGAAACATTCAGTACTTC. Translated, it gives CASRTTGMGSLLVGNIQYF.

CDR3 in amino acids: CASTAEDFSYNEQFF. In DNA form, the CDR3 reads TGTGCCAGCACCGCGGAGGATTTCTCCTACAATGAGCAGTTCTTC. This chain joins TRBV7-9 and TRBJ2-1; TRBD2 is a possible D gene (5 bases). The CDR3 has 15 residues. Per the germline V gene, CDR1 is SEHNR and CDR2 is FQNEAQ (reference sequence). V lost 7 bases and J 0 bases, leaving 13 bases between the germline ends.

The chain carries TRBV5-5 and TRBJ2-7; D not certain. The CDR3 length is 14 residues. V was pared by 2 bases and J by 5 bases, with 14 bases between. Germline CDR1 SGHKS, CDR2 YYEKEE (reference sequence). The CDR3 coding sequence is TGTGCCAGCAGCTTCCGGCCCCGGGTCGACGAGCAGTACTTC. It specifies CASSFRPRVDEQYF.

The genes are TRBV19 and TRBJ2-5; D is perhaps TRBD1 (5 bases). Per germline, CDR1 LNHDA and CDR2 SQIVND (reference sequence). The V end lost 3 bases, the J end lost 1 base, and 12 bases lay between the germline ends. This CDR3 has 15 residues. This CDR3 is CASSMVGQGQETQYF. The CDR3, as DNA: TGTGCCAGTAGTATGGTGGGGCAGGGCCAAGAGACCCAGTACTTC.

The chain uses TRBV19 and TRBJ1-5; 12 nucleotides agree with TRBD1. CDR1 is LNHDA, CDR2 SQIVND, per germline (reference sequence). The CDR3 has 16 amino acids. V shed 9 bases, J shed 5 bases, and the junction held 11 bases outside the gene matches. The DNA for the CDR3 is TGTGCCAGCACAAAGGGACAGGGGGCAGTCGATCAGCCCCAGCATTTT. Protein product: CASTKGQGAVDQPQHF.

The V and J genes are TRBV7-9 and TRBJ1-4; 7 positions match TRBD1. In germline, CDR1 is SEHNR, CDR2 FQNEAQ (reference sequence). The CDR3 spans 14 residues. Trimming took 5 bases from V and 5 from J; bases not matched to a gene: 5. In DNA, the CDR3 is TGTGCCAGCAGCATGGGGGACAGCAATGAAAAACTGTTTTTT. Encoded protein: CASSMGDSNEKLFF.

The chain combines TRBV14 with TRBJ2-3, with no clear D. Trimming cost V 1 base and J 1 base, with 3 bases left between them. Germline values: CDR1 SGHDN, CDR2 FVKESK. CDR3 length: 13 residues. CDR3 DNA sequence: TGTGCCAGCAGCCAAGCGGGCACAGATACGCAGTATTTT. This encodes CASSQAGTDTQYF.

This clone was found once. The CDR3 protein is CASTGSSGNTIYF. CDR3 nucleotide sequence: TGTGCCAGCACTGGGAGCTCTGGAAACACCATATATTTT. The genes are TRBV6-6 and TRBJ1-3, with no clear D. This CDR3 spans 13 amino acids. Per the germline V gene, CDR1 is MNHNY and CDR2 is SVGAGI (reference sequence). V was clipped by 7 bases and J by 0 bases, with 7 bases between them.

The J gene is TRBJ2-1, the V gene TRBV7-9, with a weak D call TRBD1 (6 bases). Germline CDR1 reads SEHNR; CDR2 reads FQNEAQ (reference sequence). The ends were cut back, 6 bases at V and 6 bases at J, with 21 bases in the middle. The CDR3 covers 16 residues. CDR3 bases: TGTGCCAGCAGTCTAGGGTGGGGGCACCCACCCAATGAGCAGTTCTTC. Translating it yields CASSLGWGHPPNEQFF.

Only one count was recorded for this clone. The chain uses TRBV27 and TRBJ1-4; no firm D call. Germline V CDR1 and CDR2: MNHEY, SMNVEV (reference sequence). Trimming shortened V by 8 bases and J by 15 bases, and 16 bases separated the two germline ends. CDR3 length equals 11 residues. This CDR3 is CASGSDDLVFF. The CDR3 nucleotides are TGTGCCAGCGGCAGCGACGACTTAGTGTTTTTT.

This clone was detected only once. The rearrangement joins TRBV27 to TRBJ2-5; 12 positions agree with TRBD2. V lost 5 bases, J lost 2 bases, and 6 bases stayed unmatched. Per the germline V gene, CDR1 is MNHEY and CDR2 is SMNVEV (reference sequence). The CDR3 has 16 amino acids. CDR3 loop: CASSPRLAGGQETQYF. CDR3 DNA: TGTGCCAGCAGTCCTCGTCTAGCGGGAGGGCAAGAGACCCAGTACTTC.

The rearrangement uses TRBV2 and TRBJ1-5; TRBD1 agrees at 7 bases. V lost 11 bases and J lost 0; bases outside the gene matches: 7. The CDR3 has 14 amino acids. Looked up from germline, CDR1 is SNHLY and CDR2 is FYNNEI. The CDR3 bases are TGTGCCGGGGGACAGACTAATAGCAATCAGCCCCAGCATTTT. Translating gives CAGGQTNSNQPQHF. The variable domain in full, with the rest retrieved from reference TRBV2 and TRBJ1-5, is EPEVTQTPSHQVTQMGQEVILRCVPISNHLYFYWYRQILGQKVEFLVSFYNNEISEKSEIFDDQFSVERPDGSNFTLKIRSTKLEDSAMYFCAGGQTNSNQPQHFGDGTRLSIL.

The V call is TRBV10-3, the J call TRBJ2-1; D not certain. V lost 6 bases and J 4 bases, leaving 16 bases between the germline ends. CDR1 and CDR2 (germline): ENHRY, SYGVKD. This CDR3 is built from 15 residues. The CDR3 region is CAIRHEVTGYNEQFF. The CDR3 DNA is TGTGCCATCAGACACGAGGTGACTGGGTACAATGAGCAGTTCTTC.

The chain recombines TRBV11-2 with TRBJ1-1; a possible D gene is TRBD1 (5 bases). Germline CDR1 is SGHAT and CDR2 is FQNNGV. The ends were cut back, 2 bases at V and 3 bases at J, with 7 bases in the middle. CDR3 length: 13 amino acids. This CDR3 is CASSLWGDTEAFF. The CDR3 DNA reads TGTGCCAGCAGCTTATGGGGCGACACTGAAGCTTTCTTT.

The gene calls are TRBV9 and TRBJ2-3, with 8 bases fitting TRBD2. The CDR3 has 15 residues. V lost 0 bases, J lost 8 bases, and 8 bases stayed unmatched. The V gene's germline CDR1 is SGDLS and CDR2 YYNGEE. Here the CDR3 reads CASSVAGLAGGTQYF. CDR3 coding DNA: TGTGCCAGCAGCGTAGCTGGGCTAGCGGGTGGTACGCAGTATTTT.

The chain uses TRBV11-3 and TRBJ1-6; the match to TRBD1 covers 9 bases. The J segment lost 0 bases and the V segment lost 5 bases, leaving 11 bases of the junction unmatched. This CDR3 has 19 amino acids. Germline V gene lookup returns CDR1 SGHNT and CDR2 YENEEA. CDR3 DNA sequence: TGTGCCAGCAGCGGGACAGGGATAGGCTACACCTCCTATAATTCACCCCTCCACTTT. Protein product: CASSGTGIGYTSYNSPLHF.

The chain uses TRBV7-2 and TRBJ2-7; 9 bases are shared with TRBD1. The germline CDR1 and CDR2 sequences are SGHTA and FQGNSA. Trimming at V came to 5 bases and at J to 0 bases, leaving 8 bases not matched to a gene. This CDR3 is 16 amino acids long. DNA of the CDR3: TGTGCCAGCAGCCCCCGGATGGACAGGGGCTCCTACGAGCAGTACTTC. It translates to CASSPRMDRGSYEQYF.

V gene TRBV30 combines with J gene TRBJ1-2, with 8 bases identical to TRBD1. CDR3 length: 12 residues. Losses at the gene ends were 4 bases for V and 5 bases for J; bases not matched to a gene: 3. In germline, CDR1 is GTSNPN, CDR2 SVGIG (reference sequence). Here the CDR3 DNA reads TGTGCCTGGACAACAGGGGGGTATGGCTACACCTTC. It yields the protein CAWTTGGYGYTF.

The chain carries TRBV7-9 and TRBJ1-2; D uncertain. CDR1 and CDR2 from the germline V gene are SEHNR and FQNEAQ (reference sequence). CDR3 length: 13 residues. V was trimmed by 0 bases and J by 5 bases, leaving 7 bases between them. CDR3 bases: TGTGCCAGCAGCTTAGCGGCGGGATATGGCTACACCTTC. It encodes CASSLAAGYGYTF.

The CDR3 DNA is TGTGCCAGCAGCCCACGAGACAGGGGTCGTTCGGCGAACACCGGGGAGCTGTTTTTT. Its translation: CASSPRDRGRSANTGELFF. The chain uses TRBV7-9 and TRBJ2-2, with TRBD1 identical over 8 bases. J gave up 0 bases and V 5 bases, and 14 bases lay outside the gene matches. The germline V gene has CDR1 SEHNR and CDR2 FQNEAQ (reference sequence). The CDR3 runs 19 residues.